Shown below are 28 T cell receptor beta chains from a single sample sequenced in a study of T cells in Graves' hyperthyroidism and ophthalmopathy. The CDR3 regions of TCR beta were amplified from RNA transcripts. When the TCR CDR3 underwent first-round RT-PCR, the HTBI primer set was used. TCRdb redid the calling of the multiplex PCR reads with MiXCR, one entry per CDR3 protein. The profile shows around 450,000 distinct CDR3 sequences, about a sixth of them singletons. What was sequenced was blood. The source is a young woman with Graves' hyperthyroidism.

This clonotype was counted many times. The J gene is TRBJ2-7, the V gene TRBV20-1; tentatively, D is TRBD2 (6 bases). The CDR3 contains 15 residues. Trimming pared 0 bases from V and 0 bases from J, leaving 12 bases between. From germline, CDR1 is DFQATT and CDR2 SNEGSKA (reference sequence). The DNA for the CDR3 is TGCAGTGCTAGAGAAACGGGAGTAACCTCCTACGAGCAGTACTTC. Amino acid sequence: CSARETGVTSYEQYF.

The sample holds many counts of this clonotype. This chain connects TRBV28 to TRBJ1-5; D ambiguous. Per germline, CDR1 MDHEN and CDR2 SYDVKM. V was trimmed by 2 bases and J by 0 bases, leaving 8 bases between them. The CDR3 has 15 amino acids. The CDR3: CASSLNVNSNQPQHF. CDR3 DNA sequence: TGTGCCAGCAGTTTAAATGTAAATAGCAATCAGCCCCAGCATTTT.

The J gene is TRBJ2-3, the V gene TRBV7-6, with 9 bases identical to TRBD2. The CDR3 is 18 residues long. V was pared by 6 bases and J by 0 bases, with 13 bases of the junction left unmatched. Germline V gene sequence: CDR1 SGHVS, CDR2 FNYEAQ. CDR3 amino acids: CASSSRPLTSGSTDTQYF. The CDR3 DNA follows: TGTGCCAGCAGTTCTCGCCCGTTGACTAGCGGAAGCACAGATACGCAGTATTTT.

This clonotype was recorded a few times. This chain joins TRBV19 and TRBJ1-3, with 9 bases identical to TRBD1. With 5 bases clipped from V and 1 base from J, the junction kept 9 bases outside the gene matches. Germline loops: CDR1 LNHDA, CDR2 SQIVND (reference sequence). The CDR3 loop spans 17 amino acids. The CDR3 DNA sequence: TGTGCCAGTAGTCCCCGGACAGGGGCCCAATCTGGAAACACCATATATTTT. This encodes CASSPRTGAQSGNTIYF.

The CDR3 DNA reads as TGCGCCAGCAGCCAAGAATCGCAGGGCAATCAGCCCCAGCATTTT. Translation gives CASSQESQGNQPQHF. The rearrangement links TRBV4-1 to TRBJ1-5; D gene ambiguous. CDR1 MGHRA and CDR2 YSYEKL come from the germline V gene. CDR3 size: 15 residues. Trimming took off 0 bases at V and 2 bases at J, with 8 bases between the two ends.

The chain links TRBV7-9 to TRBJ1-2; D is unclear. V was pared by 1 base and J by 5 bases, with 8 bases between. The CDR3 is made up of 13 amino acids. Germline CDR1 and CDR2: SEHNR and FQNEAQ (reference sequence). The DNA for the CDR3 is TGTGCCAGCAGCTTAGTCGCAGGTTATGGCTACACCTTC. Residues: CASSLVAGYGYTF.

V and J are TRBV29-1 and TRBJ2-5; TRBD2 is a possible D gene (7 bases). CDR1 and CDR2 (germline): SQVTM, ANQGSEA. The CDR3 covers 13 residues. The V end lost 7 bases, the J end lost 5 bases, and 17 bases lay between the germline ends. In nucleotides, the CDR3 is TGCAGCGCCGCCCGGGGGGCAATGGAGACCCAGTACTTC. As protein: CSAARGAMETQYF.

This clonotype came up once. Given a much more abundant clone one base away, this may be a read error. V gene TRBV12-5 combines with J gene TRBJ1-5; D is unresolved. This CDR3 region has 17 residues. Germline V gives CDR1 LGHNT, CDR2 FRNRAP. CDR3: CASGLVLEGYSNQHQHF. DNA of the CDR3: TGTGCTAGTGGTTTGGTGTTAGAGGGTTATAGCAATCAGCACCAGCATTTT.

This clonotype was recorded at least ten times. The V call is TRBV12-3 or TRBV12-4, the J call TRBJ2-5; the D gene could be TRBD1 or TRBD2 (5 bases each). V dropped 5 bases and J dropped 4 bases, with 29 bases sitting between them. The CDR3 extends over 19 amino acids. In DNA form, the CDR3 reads TGTGCCAGCAGTCTTGGAGCCGGTGCGGTCGGGGCTAGCCGAGAGACCCAGTACTTC. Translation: CASSLGAGAVGASRETQYF.

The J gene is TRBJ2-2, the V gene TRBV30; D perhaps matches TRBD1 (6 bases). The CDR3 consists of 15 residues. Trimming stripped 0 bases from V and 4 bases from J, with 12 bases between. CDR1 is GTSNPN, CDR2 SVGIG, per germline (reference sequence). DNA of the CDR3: TGTGCCTGGAGTGTCAACTTAGGGGGCACCGGGGAGCTGTTTTTT. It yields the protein CAWSVNLGGTGELFF.

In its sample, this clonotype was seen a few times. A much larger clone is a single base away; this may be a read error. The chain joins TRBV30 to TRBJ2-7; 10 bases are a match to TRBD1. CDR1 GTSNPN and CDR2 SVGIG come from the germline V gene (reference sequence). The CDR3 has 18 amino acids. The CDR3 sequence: CAWNRGQGGPWLSHERYF. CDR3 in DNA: TGTGCCTGGAACAGAGGACAGGGGGGACCCTGGTTGAGCCACGAGCGGTACTTC. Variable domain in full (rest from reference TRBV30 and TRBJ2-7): SQTIHQWPATLVQPVGSPLSLECTVEGTSNPNLYWYRQAAGRGLQLLFYSVGIGQISSEVPQNLSASRPQDRQFILSSKKLLLSDSGFYLCAWNRGQGGPWLSHERYFGPGTRLTVT.

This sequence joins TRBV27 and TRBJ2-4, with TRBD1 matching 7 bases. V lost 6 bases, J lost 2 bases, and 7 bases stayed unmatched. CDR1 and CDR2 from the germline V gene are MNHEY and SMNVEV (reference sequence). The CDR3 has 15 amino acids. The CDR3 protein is CASRDPTGTKNIQYF. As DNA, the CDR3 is TGTGCCAGCAGGGACCCGACAGGGACCAAAAACATTCAGTACTTC.

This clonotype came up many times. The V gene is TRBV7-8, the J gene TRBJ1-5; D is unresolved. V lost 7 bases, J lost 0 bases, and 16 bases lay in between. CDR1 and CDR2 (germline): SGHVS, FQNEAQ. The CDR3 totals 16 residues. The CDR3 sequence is CASTESTGYSNQPQHF. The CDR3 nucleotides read TGTGCCAGCACCGAATCGACGGGGTATAGCAATCAGCCCCAGCATTTT.

DNA for the CDR3: TGTGCCAGTAGTATCCCCCCCGACAGAAGCAATCAGCCCCAGCATTTT. Translation gives CASSIPPDRSNQPQHF. V usage is TRBV19 and J usage is TRBJ1-5; D perhaps matches TRBD1 (5 bases). Deletions cut 3 bases from V and 1 base from J, with 13 bases between. This CDR3 region has 16 residues. Germline lookup yields CDR1 LNHDA and CDR2 SQIVND (reference sequence). Full variable domain (rest looked up from reference TRBV19 and TRBJ1-5): DGGITQSPKYLFRKEGQNVTLSCEQNLNHDAMYWYRQDPGQGLRLIYYSQIVNDFQKGDIAEGYSVSREKKESFPLTVTSAQKNPTAFYLCASSIPPDRSNQPQHFGDGTRLSIL.

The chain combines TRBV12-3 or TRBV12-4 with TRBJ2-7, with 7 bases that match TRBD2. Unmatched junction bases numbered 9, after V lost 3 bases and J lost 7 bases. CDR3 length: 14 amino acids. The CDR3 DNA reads TGTGCCAGCAGTTTTGGTCTAGCGGAGTTAGAGCAGTACTTC. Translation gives CASSFGLAELEQYF.

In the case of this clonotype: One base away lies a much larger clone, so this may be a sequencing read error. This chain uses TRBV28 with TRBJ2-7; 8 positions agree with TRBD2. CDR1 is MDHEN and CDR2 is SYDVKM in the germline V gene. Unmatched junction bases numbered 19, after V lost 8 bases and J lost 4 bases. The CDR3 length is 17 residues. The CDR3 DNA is TGTGCCAGCGGCCCGGGGGGGTTTAGCGGGGAAACGTACGAGCAGTACTTC. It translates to CASGPGGFSGETYEQYF.

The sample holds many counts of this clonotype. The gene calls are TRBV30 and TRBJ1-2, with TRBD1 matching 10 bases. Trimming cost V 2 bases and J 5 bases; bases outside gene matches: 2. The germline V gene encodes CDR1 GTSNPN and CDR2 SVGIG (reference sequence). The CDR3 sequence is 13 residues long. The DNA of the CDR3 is TGTGCCTGGAGTTGGACAGGGGGGTATGGCTACACCTTC. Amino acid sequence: CAWSWTGGYGYTF.

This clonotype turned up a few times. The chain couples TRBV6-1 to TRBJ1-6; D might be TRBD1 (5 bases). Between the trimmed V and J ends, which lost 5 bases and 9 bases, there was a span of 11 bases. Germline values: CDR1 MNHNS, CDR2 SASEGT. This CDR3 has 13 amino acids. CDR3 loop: CASSLDIISPLHF. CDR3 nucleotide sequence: TGTGCCAGCAGTCTGGACATTATTTCACCCCTCCACTTT.

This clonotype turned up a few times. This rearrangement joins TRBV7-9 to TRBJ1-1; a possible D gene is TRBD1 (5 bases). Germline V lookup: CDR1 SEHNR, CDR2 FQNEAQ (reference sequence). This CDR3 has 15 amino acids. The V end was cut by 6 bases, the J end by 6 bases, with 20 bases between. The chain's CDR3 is CASSLLSLGGSEAFF. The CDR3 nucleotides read TGTGCCAGCAGTCTCCTGAGCCTGGGGGGATCTGAAGCTTTCTTT.

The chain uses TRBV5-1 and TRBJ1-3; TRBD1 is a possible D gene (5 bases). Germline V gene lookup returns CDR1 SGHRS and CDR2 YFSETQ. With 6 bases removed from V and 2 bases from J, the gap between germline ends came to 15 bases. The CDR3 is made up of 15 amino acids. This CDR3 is CASKSGIGAGNTIYF. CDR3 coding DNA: TGCGCCAGCAAATCAGGGATCGGAGCTGGAAACACCATATATTTT.

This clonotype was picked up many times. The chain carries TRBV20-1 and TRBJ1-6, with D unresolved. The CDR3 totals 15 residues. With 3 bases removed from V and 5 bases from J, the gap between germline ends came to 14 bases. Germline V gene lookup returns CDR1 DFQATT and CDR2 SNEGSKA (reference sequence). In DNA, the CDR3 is TGCAGTGCTAGGGCGCCGGAGGGAAATAATTCACCCCTCCACTTT. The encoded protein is CSARAPEGNNSPLHF.

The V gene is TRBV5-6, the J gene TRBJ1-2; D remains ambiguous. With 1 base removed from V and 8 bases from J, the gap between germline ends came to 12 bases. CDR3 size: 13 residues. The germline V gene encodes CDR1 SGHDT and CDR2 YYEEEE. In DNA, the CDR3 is TGTGCCAGCAGCTTGACAACCACGGGAGGCTACACCTTC. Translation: CASSLTTTGGYTF.

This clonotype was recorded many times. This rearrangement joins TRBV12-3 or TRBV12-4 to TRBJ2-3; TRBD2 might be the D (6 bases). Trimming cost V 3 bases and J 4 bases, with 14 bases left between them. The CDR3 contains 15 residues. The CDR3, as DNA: TGTGCCAGCAGTTTGTATGCGGGGATTGCAGATACGCAGTATTTT. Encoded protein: CASSLYAGIADTQYF.

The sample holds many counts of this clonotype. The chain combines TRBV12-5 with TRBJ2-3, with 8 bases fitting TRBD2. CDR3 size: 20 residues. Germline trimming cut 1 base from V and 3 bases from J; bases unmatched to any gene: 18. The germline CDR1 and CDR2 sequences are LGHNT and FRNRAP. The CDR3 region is CASGLGRTGGLLFATDTQYF. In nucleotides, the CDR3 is TGTGCTAGTGGTTTGGGACGAACGGGGGGGCTTTTATTTGCTACAGATACGCAGTATTTT.

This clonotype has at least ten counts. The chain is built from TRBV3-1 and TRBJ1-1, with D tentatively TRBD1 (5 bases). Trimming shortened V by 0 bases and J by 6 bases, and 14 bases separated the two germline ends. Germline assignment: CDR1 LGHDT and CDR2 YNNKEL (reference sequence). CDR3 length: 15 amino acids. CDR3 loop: CASSQDLTGYAEAFF. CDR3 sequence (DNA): TGTGCCAGCAGCCAAGACCTAACAGGTTATGCTGAAGCTTTCTTT.

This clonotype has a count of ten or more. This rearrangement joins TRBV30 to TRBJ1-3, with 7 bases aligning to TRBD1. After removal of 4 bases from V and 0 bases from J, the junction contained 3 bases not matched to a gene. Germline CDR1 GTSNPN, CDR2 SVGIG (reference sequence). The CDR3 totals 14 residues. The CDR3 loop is CAWTTGFSGNTIYF. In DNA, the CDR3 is TGTGCCTGGACGACAGGGTTCTCTGGAAACACCATATATTTT.

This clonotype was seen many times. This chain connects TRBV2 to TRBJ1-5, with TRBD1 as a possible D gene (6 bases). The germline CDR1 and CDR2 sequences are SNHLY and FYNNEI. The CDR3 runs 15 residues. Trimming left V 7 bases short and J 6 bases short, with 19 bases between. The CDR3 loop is CASTGGGGNSQPQHF. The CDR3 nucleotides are TGTGCCAGCACGGGCGGCGGGGGCAATAGTCAGCCCCAGCATTTT.

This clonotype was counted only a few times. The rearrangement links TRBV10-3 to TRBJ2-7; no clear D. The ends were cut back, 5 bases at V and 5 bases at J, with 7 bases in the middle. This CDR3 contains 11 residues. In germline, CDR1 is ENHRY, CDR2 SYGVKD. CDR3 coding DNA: TGTGCCATCAGTAACCTGGACGAGCAGTACTTC. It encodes CAISNLDEQYF.